The clone carrying this TCR beta chain was observed at least ten times. What it binds is not known. The data belong to a study of T cells in Graves' hyperthyroidism and ophthalmopathy. Germline assignment: CDR1 DFQATT and CDR2 SNEGSKA (reference sequence). The length of the CDR3 is 14 residues. Germline trimming cut 1 base from V and 7 bases from J; bases unmatched to any gene: 6. RNA transcripts provided the source from which TCR beta CDR3 regions were amplified. First-round RT-PCR of the TCR CDR3 relied on the HTBI primer set. Each CDR3 protein is one row after TCRdb ran MiXCR on the multiplex PCR reads. Here the sample spans about 570,000 distinct CDR3 sequences, around 45% being singletons. Whole-study results and caveats: Separating ophthalmopathy from stable hyperthyroidism was achieved by a 13 V-J model. Most expanded thyroid clonotypes above 0.001 also appeared in blood.

Patients with uncontrolled infections, other autoimmune diseases, pregnancy or lactation were excluded. Clinical symptoms, serum thyroxine, TRAb, thyroid ultrasound and orbital computed tomography established diagnosis. The sequencing input was peripheral blood or thyroid tissue (not recorded which). This receptor was taken from an adult woman with Graves' disease, either hyperthyroidism or ophthalmopathy (not recorded which). The V and J genes are TRBV20-1 and TRBJ2-2; TRBD2 aligns across 7 bases. The CDR3 loop reads CSARVGTTFGELFF. In DNA, the CDR3 is TGCAGTGCTAGAGTTGGGACTACCTTCGGGGAGCTGTTTTTT.